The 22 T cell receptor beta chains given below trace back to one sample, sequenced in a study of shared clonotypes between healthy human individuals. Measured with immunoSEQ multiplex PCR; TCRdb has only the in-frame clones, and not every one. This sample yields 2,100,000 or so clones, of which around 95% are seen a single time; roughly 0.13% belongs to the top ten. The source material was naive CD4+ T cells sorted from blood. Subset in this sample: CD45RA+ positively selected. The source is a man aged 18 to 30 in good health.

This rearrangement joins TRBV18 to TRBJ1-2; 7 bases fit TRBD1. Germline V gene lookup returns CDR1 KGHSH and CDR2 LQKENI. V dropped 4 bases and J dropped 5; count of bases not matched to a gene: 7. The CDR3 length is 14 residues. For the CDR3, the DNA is TGTGCCAGCTCACGAACAGGGGAGGGATATGGCTACACCTTC. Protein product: CASSRTGEGYGYTF.

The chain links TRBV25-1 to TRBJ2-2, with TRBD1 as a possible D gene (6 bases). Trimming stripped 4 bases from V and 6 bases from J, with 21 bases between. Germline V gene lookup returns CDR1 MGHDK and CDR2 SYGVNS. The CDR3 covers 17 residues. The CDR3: CASSASKQGRVAGELFF. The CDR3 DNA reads TGTGCCAGCAGTGCCTCGAAACAGGGAAGGGTTGCCGGGGAGCTGTTTTTT.

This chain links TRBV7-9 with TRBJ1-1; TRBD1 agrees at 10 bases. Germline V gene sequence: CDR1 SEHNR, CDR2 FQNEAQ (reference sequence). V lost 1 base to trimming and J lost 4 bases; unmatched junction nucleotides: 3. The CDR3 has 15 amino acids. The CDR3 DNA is TGTGCCAGCAGCTTAGGACAGGGGGCGTCCACTGAAGCTTTCTTT. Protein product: CASSLGQGASTEAFF. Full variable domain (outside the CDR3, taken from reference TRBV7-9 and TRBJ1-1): DTGVSQNPRHKITKRGQNVTFRCDPISEHNRLYWYRQTLGQGPEFLTYFQNEAQLEKSRLLSDRFSAERPKGSFSTLEIQRTEQGDSAMYLCASSLGQGASTEAFFGQGTRLTVV.

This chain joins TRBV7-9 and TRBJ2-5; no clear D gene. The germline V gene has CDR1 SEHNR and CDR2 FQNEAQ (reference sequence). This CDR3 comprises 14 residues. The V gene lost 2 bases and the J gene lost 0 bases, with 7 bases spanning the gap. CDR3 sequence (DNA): TGTGCCAGCAGCTTACTGGTAGACCAAGAGACCCAGTACTTC. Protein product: CASSLLVDQETQYF.

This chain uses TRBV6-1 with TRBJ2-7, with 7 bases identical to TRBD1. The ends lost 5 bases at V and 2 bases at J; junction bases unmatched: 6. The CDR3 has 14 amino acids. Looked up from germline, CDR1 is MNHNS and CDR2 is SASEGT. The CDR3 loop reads CASSSTGNTYEQYF. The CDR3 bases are TGTGCCAGCAGTTCGACAGGGAATACCTACGAGCAGTACTTC.

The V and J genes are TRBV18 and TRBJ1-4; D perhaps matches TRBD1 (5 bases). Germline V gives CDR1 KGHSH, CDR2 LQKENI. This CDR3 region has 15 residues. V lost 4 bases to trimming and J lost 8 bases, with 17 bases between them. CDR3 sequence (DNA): TGTGCCAGCTCACGCGCAGGGCTTTTAGTAGAAAAACTGTTTTTT. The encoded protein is CASSRAGLLVEKLFF.

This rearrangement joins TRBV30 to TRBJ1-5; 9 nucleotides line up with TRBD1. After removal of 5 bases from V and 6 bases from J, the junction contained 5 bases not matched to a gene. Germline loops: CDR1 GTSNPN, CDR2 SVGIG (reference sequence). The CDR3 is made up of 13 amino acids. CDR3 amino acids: CAWAGTGSQPQHF. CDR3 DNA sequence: TGTGCCTGGGCCGGGACAGGGTCTCAGCCCCAGCATTTT.

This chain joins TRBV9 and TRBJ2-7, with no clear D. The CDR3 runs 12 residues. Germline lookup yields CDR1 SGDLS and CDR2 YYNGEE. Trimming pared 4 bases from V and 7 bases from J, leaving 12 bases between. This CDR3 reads CASSQQLGEQYF. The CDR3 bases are TGTGCCAGCAGCCAACAATTGGGGGAGCAGTACTTC. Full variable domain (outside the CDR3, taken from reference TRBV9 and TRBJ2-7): DSGVTQTPKHLITATGQRVTLRCSPRSGDLSVYWYQQSLDQGLQFLIQYYNGEERAKGNILERFSAQQFPDLHSELNLSSLELGDSALYFCASSQQLGEQYFGPGTRLTVT.

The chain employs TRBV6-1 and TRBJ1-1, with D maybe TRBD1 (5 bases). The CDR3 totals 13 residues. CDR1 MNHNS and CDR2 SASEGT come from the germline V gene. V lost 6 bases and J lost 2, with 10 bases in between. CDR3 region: CASRLTDNTEAFF. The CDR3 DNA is TGTGCCAGCAGGCTGACAGATAACACTGAAGCTTTCTTT.

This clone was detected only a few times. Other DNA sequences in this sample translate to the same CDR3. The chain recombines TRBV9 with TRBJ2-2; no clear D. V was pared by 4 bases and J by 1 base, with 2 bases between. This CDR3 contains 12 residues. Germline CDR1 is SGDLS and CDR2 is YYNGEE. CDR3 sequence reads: CASSLNTGELFF. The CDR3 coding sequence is TGTGCCAGCAGCCTGAACACCGGGGAGCTGTTTTTT.

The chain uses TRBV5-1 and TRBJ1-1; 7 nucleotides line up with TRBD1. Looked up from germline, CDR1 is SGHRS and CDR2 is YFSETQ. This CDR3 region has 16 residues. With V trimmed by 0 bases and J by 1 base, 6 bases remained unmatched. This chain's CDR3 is CASSLASAGGNTEAFF. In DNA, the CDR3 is TGCGCCAGCAGCTTGGCCTCGGCAGGGGGGAACACTGAAGCTTTCTTT.

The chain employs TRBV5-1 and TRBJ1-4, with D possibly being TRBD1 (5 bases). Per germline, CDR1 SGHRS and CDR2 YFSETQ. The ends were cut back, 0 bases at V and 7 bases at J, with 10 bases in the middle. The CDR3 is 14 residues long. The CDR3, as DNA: TGCGCCAGCAGCTTGGGCCCTGGGGGTGAAAAACTGTTTTTT. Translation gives CASSLGPGGEKLFF.

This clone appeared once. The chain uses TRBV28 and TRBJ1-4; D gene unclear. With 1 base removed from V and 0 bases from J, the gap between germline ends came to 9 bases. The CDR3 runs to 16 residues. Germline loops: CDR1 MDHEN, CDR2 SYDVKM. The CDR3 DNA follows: TGTGCCAGCAGTTTATTGGGATTTGCAACTAATGAAAAACTGTTTTTT. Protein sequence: CASSLLGFATNEKLFF. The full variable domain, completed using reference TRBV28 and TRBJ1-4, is DVKVTQSSRYLVKRTGEKVFLECVQDMDHENMFWYRQDPGLGLRLIYFSYDVKMKEKGDIPEGYSVSREKKERFSLILESASTNQTSMYLCASSLLGFATNEKLFFGSGTQLSVL.

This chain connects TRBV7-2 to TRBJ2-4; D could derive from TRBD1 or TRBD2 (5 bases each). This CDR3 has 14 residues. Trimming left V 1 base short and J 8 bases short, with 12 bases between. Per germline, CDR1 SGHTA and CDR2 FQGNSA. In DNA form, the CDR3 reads TGTGCCAGCAGCTTAGGTGGGGGTGGTGACATTCAGTACTTC. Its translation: CASSLGGGGDIQYF.

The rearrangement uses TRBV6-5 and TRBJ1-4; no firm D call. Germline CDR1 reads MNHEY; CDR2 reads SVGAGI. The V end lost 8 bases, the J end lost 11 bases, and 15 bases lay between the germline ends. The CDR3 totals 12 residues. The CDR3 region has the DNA TGTGCCAGCCAATCCTCGGCGGGGAAACTGTTTTTT. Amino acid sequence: CASQSSAGKLFF.

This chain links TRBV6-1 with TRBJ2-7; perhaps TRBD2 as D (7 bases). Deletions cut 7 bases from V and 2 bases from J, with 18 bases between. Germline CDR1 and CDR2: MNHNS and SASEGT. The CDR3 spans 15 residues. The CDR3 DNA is TGTGCCAGCACTGACGGCGGGGGCGCTCCCTACGAGCAGTACTTC. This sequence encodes CASTDGGGAPYEQYF.

This CDR3 reads CASRSTTVPTHTQYF. The CDR3 DNA reads TGTGCCAGCAGGTCAACTACCGTCCCAACCCATACGCAGTATTTT. V usage is TRBV6-5 and J usage is TRBJ2-3; D is uncertain. V dropped 6 bases and J dropped 7 bases, with 20 bases sitting between them. The germline CDR1 and CDR2 sequences are MNHEY and SVGAGI. The CDR3 runs 15 residues.

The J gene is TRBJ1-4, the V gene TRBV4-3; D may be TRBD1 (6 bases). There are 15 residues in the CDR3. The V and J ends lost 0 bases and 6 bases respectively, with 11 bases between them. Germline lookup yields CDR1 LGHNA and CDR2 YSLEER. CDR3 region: CASSQDQGRDEKLFF. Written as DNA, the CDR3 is TGCGCCAGCAGCCAAGATCAGGGGCGAGATGAAAAACTGTTTTTT.

Written as DNA, the CDR3 is TGTGCCATCAGTGATGAGGGGAGCCCCACAGATACGCAGTATTTT. Residues: CAISDEGSPTDTQYF. V usage is TRBV10-3 and J usage is TRBJ2-3, with D perhaps matching TRBD1 or TRBD2 (5 bases each). Germline V lookup: CDR1 ENHRY, CDR2 SYGVKD. V lost 3 bases and J lost 2, with 12 bases in between. The CDR3 runs 15 residues.

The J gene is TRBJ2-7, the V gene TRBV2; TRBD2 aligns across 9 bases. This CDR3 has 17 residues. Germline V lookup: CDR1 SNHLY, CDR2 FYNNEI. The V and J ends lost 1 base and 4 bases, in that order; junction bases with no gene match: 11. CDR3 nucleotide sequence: TGTGCCAGCAGTGAAGAAAGGGCGGGAGGGCCTGGATACGAGCAGTACTTC. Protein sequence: CASSEERAGGPGYEQYF.

CDR3: CATSSLGGYEQYF. CDR3 sequence (DNA): TGTGCCACCAGCAGTTTAGGGGGCTACGAGCAGTACTTC. This sequence joins TRBV15 and TRBJ2-7; weak D call: TRBD1 (6 bases). The CDR3 length is 13 residues. The V gene's germline CDR1 is LNHNV and CDR2 YYDKDF (reference sequence). V was clipped by 3 bases and J by 3 bases, with 9 bases between them.

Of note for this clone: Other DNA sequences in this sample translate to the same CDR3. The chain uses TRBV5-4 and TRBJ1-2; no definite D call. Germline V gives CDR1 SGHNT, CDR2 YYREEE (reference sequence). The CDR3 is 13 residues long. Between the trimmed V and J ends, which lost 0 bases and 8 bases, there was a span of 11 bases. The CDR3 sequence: CASSLDSLGGYTF. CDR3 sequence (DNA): TGTGCCAGCAGCTTGGACAGCCTAGGGGGCTACACCTTC.